This TCR beta chain was retrieved from a study of OX40 agonist ivuxolimab in advanced cancers. In the study overall: Melanoma, hepatocellular carcinoma, head and neck or renal cell cancer occurred in dose-escalation patients. Study-wide results and limits: Circulating CD4+ and CD8+ T cells showed clonal expansion by week 6 at 0.1 to 3.0 mg/kg. Certain nonresponding patients likewise had low normalized T-cell clonal expansion.

As concerns this clone: The antigen remains undetermined.

V was cut by 4 bases and J by 0 bases, with 7 bases left in between. Germline CDR1 reads SQVTM; CDR2 reads ANQGSEA. This CDR3 contains 13 residues. Baseline was the first blood sampling point, followed by cycle 4 day 1 and cycle 7 day 1. The table came from immunoSEQ multiplex PCR; TCRdb's copy has only in-frame clones and leaves some out. The table lists 80,000 to 95,000 clones, just over 90% of them singletons. J is TRBJ1-3 and V is TRBV29-1; D uncertain. The source is an adult with an advanced solid tumor such as melanoma, head and neck, liver or kidney cancer. The sequencing used CD4+ or CD8+ T cells sorted from blood, collected in a trial of the OX40 agonist ivuxolimab. The CDR3 coding sequence is TGCAGCGTTGGTTTTAGCTCTGGAAACACCATATATTTT. Protein sequence: CSVGFSSGNTIYF. Full variable domain (outside the CDR3, taken from reference TRBV29-1 and TRBJ1-3): SAVISQKPSRDICQRGTSLTIQCQVDSQVTMMFWYRQQPGQSLTLIATANQGSEATYESGFVIDKFPISRPNLTFSTLTVSNMSPEDSSIYLCSVGFSSGNTIYFGEGSWLTVV.